This TCR beta chain was profiled in a study of CD8 T cells in ankylosing spondylitis. General study points: Significant enrichment of disease-linked clones was reportedly seen in matched ankylosing spondylitis synovial fluid. Disease-associated clonotypes exhibited CD8+ identity and were relatively infrequent in peripheral blood.

The TCR beta libraries were generated through quantitative 5'-RACE incorporating molecular barcodes. Each CDR3 protein gets one entry after TCRdb re-called the 5' RACE reads with MiXCR. The sample carries under 300,000 distinct CDR3 sequences, about 11% recorded once. This clonotype occurred many times. Antigen specificity is unknown. CDR3 size: 14 residues. Trimming removed 5 bases at V and 6 bases at J, with 15 bases between. From germline, CDR1 is SGHRS and CDR2 YFSETQ. This TCR was sampled from a male donor with ankylosing spondylitis or in good health (not recorded which). Sequencing was done on a sample of blood, either unsorted or a sorted T cell fraction (not recorded which). V and J are TRBV5-1 and TRBJ2-1, with a tentative D call TRBD2 (5 bases). The CDR3: CASSPPGVTNEQFF. The CDR3 DNA follows: TGCGCCAGCAGTCCCCCCGGGGTTACCAATGAGCAGTTCTTC.